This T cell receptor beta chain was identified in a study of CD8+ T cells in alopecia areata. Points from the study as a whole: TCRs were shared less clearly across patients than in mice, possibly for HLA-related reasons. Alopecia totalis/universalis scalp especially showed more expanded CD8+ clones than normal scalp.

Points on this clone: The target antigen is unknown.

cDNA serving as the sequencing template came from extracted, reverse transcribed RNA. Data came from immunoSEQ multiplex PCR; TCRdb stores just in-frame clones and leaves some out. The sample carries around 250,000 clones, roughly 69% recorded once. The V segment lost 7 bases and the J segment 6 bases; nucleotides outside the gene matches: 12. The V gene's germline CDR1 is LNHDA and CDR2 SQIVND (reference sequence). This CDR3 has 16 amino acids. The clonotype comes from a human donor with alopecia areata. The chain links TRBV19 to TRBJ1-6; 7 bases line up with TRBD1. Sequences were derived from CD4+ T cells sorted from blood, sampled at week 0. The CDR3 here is CASIRQAGTANSPLHF. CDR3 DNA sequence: TGTGCCAGTATCCGGCAAGCCGGGACAGCTAATTCACCCCTCCACTTT.